The 25 T cell receptor beta chains given below trace back to one sample, sequenced in a study of T cell changes during pregnancy in multiple sclerosis. The protocol was immunoSEQ multiplex PCR, while the TCRdb copy is restricted to in-frame clones and leaves out a portion. The sample lists 110,000 or so clones, 93% occurring once. The input for sequencing was peripheral blood, taken before pregnancy. The receptors shown here come from a female donor with multiple sclerosis, enrolled in a pregnancy study.

The chain uses TRBV29-1 and TRBJ2-7; 11 bases match TRBD2. CDR3 length: 14 amino acids. V lost 5 bases and J lost 6; bases outside the gene matches: 9. Germline CDR1 SQVTM, CDR2 ANQGSEA. The CDR3 sequence is CSVIAGGSWGEQYF. The CDR3 coding sequence is TGCAGCGTTATAGCGGGAGGGTCCTGGGGCGAGCAGTACTTC.

The chain couples TRBV5-1 to TRBJ2-1; TRBD1 matches at 9 bases. This CDR3 contains 16 residues. V shed 3 bases and J 3 bases; nucleotides not matched to a gene: 7. CDR1 SGHRS and CDR2 YFSETQ come from the germline V gene. CDR3 residues: CASSSGMDRGYNEQFF. The CDR3 nucleotides read TGCGCCAGCAGCTCAGGGATGGACAGGGGCTACAATGAGCAGTTCTTC.

V usage is TRBV6-6 and J usage is TRBJ2-1, with a weak D call TRBD2 (6 bases). From germline, CDR1 is MNHNY and CDR2 SVGAGI (reference sequence). Between the trimmed V and J ends, which lost 7 bases and 7 bases, there was a span of 20 bases. The CDR3 is made up of 15 amino acids. This CDR3 is CASKLRDSPPNEQFF. In DNA, the CDR3 is TGTGCCAGCAAGCTGCGGGACTCTCCCCCGAATGAGCAGTTCTTC.

The table lists this clone with a count of one. V usage is TRBV29-1 and J usage is TRBJ1-5; tentatively, D is TRBD1 (5 bases). V shed 4 bases and J shed 5 bases, with 12 bases lying between them. The CDR3 is 13 amino acids. Germline V gene lookup returns CDR1 SQVTM and CDR2 ANQGSEA. Here the CDR3 reads CSVAMGGDQPQHF. The DNA for the CDR3 is TGCAGCGTTGCTATGGGGGGGGATCAGCCCCAGCATTTT.

V usage is TRBV4-1 and J usage is TRBJ1-3, with 9 bases aligning to TRBD1. This CDR3 is built from 16 residues. Germline CDR1 reads MGHRA; CDR2 reads YSYEKL. Germline trimming cut 4 bases from V and 3 bases from J; bases unmatched to any gene: 7. Written as DNA, the CDR3 is TGCGCCAGCAGCCTGCCGGGACAGGGAGTTGGAAACACCATATATTTT. Translation gives CASSLPGQGVGNTIYF.

This sequence joins TRBV6-6 and TRBJ1-5; tentatively, D is TRBD1 (6 bases). The CDR3 length is 13 residues. V lost 2 bases and J lost 11, with 13 bases in between. Germline CDR1 is MNHNY and CDR2 is SVGAGI (reference sequence). CDR3 loop: CASSYDPQGTQHF. The CDR3 DNA reads TGTGCCAGCAGTTACGACCCTCAGGGGACCCAGCATTTT.

The chain recombines TRBV4-1 with TRBJ2-7; tentative D call: TRBD1 (6 bases). Germline V lookup: CDR1 MGHRA, CDR2 YSYEKL. The V gene lost 1 base and the J gene lost 4 bases, with 14 bases spanning the gap. The CDR3 is 15 residues long. Written as DNA, the CDR3 is TGCGCCAGCAGCCAAGTCTACAGGGCAGGATACGAGCAGTACTTC. It encodes CASSQVYRAGYEQYF.

V is TRBV6-1 and J is TRBJ2-7, with 8 bases identical to TRBD2. The CDR3 has 16 amino acids. CDR1 is MNHNS and CDR2 is SASEGT in the germline V gene. The V and J ends lost 2 bases and 6 bases, in that order; junction bases with no gene match: 12. CDR3 amino acids: CASSETGLAGKTEQYF. As DNA, the CDR3 is TGTGCCAGCAGTGAAACCGGACTAGCCGGGAAAACCGAGCAGTACTTC.

The chain joins TRBV27 to TRBJ2-7; weak D call: TRBD2 (6 bases). Germline CDR1 MNHEY, CDR2 SMNVEV (reference sequence). Trimming removed 4 bases at V and 2 bases at J, with 15 bases between. CDR3 length: 15 amino acids. The CDR3 DNA follows: TGTGCCAGCAGTTCCCCGGGACTTTCCACCTACGAGCAGTACTTC. Protein product: CASSSPGLSTYEQYF.

The chain employs TRBV7-3 and TRBJ2-7; 13 bases agree with TRBD2. This CDR3 contains 16 residues. The germline CDR1 and CDR2 sequences are SGHTA and FQGTGA. V lost 4 bases and J lost 1; bases outside the gene matches: 4. The CDR3 protein is CASSWTSGRRSYEQYF. Written as DNA, the CDR3 is TGTGCCAGCAGCTGGACTAGCGGGAGACGGTCCTACGAGCAGTACTTC. Using reference TRBV7-3 and TRBJ2-7 for the parts outside the CDR3, the full variable domain is GAGVSQTPSNKVTEKGKYVELRCDPISGHTALYWYRQSLGQGPEFLIYFQGTGAADDSGLPNDRFFAVRPEGSVSTLKIQRTERGDSAVYLCASSWTSGRRSYEQYFGPGTRLTVT.

The chain carries TRBV6-5 and TRBJ1-1, with D possibly TRBD1 on 5 matching bases. V lost 2 bases and J 0 bases, leaving 7 bases between the germline ends. This CDR3 has 14 residues. CDR1 and CDR2 (germline): MNHEY, SVGAGI. Written as DNA, the CDR3 is TGTGCCAGCAGTTACCGACAGCTGAACACTGAAGCTTTCTTT. Encoded protein: CASSYRQLNTEAFF.

V usage is TRBV6-1 and J usage is TRBJ2-2, with a weak D call TRBD1 (5 bases). Germline V gives CDR1 MNHNS, CDR2 SASEGT. The CDR3 runs 16 residues. The V and J ends lost 4 bases and 0 bases respectively, with 12 bases between them. CDR3 region: CASSAWQGTNTGELFF. CDR3 nucleotides: TGTGCCAGCAGTGCCTGGCAGGGAACGAACACCGGGGAGCTGTTTTTT.

V and J are TRBV20-1 and TRBJ1-1; D unresolved. Germline assignment: CDR1 DFQATT and CDR2 SNEGSKA (reference sequence). The germline V and J ends were trimmed by 1 base and 9 bases, with 9 bases remaining between them. This CDR3 has 11 residues. Written as DNA, the CDR3 is TGCAGTGCTAGAGGACTCCCTAAAGCTTTCTTT. Translation gives CSARGLPKAFF.

This chain connects TRBV27 to TRBJ2-7; TRBD1 aligns across 12 bases. V was pared by 4 bases and J by 4 bases, with 5 bases of the junction left unmatched. Germline-derived CDR1 and CDR2 are MNHEY and SMNVEV (reference sequence). The CDR3 spans 15 residues. The CDR3 region is CASSSGTGGGYEQYF. The CDR3, as DNA: TGTGCCAGCAGTTCTGGGACAGGGGGCGGGTACGAGCAGTACTTC.

The chain links TRBV19 to TRBJ2-2; D may be TRBD1 (5 bases). Between the trimmed V and J ends, which lost 7 bases and 0 bases, there was a span of 12 bases. The V gene's germline CDR1 is LNHDA and CDR2 SQIVND (reference sequence). The CDR3 is 15 amino acids. CDR3 in DNA: TGTGCCAGTAATACAAGGGGTTCGAACACCGGGGAGCTGTTTTTT. Translating gives CASNTRGSNTGELFF.

The CDR3 nucleotides are TGTGCCAGCCCGGGACGGGGGAAGGGAGGCTACACCTTC. Its protein product is CASPGRGKGGYTF. This chain links TRBV2 with TRBJ1-2, with a tentative D call TRBD1 (5 bases). This CDR3 comprises 13 residues. Germline V gene sequence: CDR1 SNHLY, CDR2 FYNNEI. The V end was cut by 8 bases, the J end by 8 bases, with 18 bases between.

The V call is TRBV1, the J call TRBJ2-1; TRBD2, as called in the table, went unchecked against the DNA. TRBV1 is listed as a pseudogene. The CDR3 extends over 16 amino acids. The CDR3 coding sequence is TGCACCAGCAGCCGCCTTGCCCTTGCGGAAAACAATGAGCAGTTCTTC. It codes for CTSSRLALAENNEQFF.

V usage is TRBV6-1 and J usage is TRBJ1-1; D unclear. Deletions cut 2 bases from V and 1 base from J, with 11 bases between. The CDR3 covers 15 residues. Looked up from germline, CDR1 is MNHNS and CDR2 is SASEGT. The CDR3 sequence: CASSERTLGNTEAFF. CDR3 DNA sequence: TGTGCCAGCAGTGAACGAACCCTAGGGAACACTGAAGCTTTCTTT.

CDR3 DNA: TGTGCCAGCAGTGGGATCCTAGGACAGGATGGCTACACCTTC. Translating it yields CASSGILGQDGYTF. The chain is built from TRBV6-1 and TRBJ1-2; TRBD1 agrees at 7 bases. Looked up from germline, CDR1 is MNHNS and CDR2 is SASEGT. J gave up 6 bases and V 4 bases, and 8 bases lay outside the gene matches. The CDR3 runs 14 residues.

The chain recombines TRBV5-8 with TRBJ1-2; D is perhaps TRBD1 (6 bases). This CDR3 region has 13 residues. V lost 7 bases and J 4 bases, leaving 14 bases between the germline ends. CDR1 and CDR2 (germline): SGHTS, YDEGEE. The CDR3 loop reads CASEQGRRYGYTF. DNA of the CDR3: TGTGCCAGCGAGCAGGGGCGGCGCTATGGCTACACCTTC.

V gene TRBV9 combines with J gene TRBJ2-5, with 8 bases aligning to TRBD1. The V and J ends lost 3 bases and 2 bases, in that order; junction bases with no gene match: 15. Germline CDR1 is SGDLS and CDR2 is YYNGEE. CDR3 length: 18 amino acids. CDR3: CASSGNLLQGERQETQYF. The CDR3 region has the DNA TGTGCCAGCAGCGGGAACTTACTACAGGGGGAAAGACAAGAGACCCAGTACTTC. The whole variable domain, remainder taken from reference TRBV9 and TRBJ2-5, is DSGVTQTPKHLITATGQRVTLRCSPRSGDLSVYWYQQSLDQGLQFLIQYYNGEERAKGNILERFSAQQFPDLHSELNLSSLELGDSALYFCASSGNLLQGERQETQYFGPGTRLLVL.

CDR3 protein: CASSFGTSGNTQYF. In DNA, the CDR3 is TGTGCCAGCAGCTTTGGGACTAGCGGGAATACGCAGTATTTT. The chain employs TRBV11-2 and TRBJ2-3; 13 bases align to TRBD2. The CDR3 is made up of 14 amino acids. J lost 7 bases, V lost 3 bases, and 1 base had no gene match. Germline CDR1 reads SGHAT; CDR2 reads FQNNGV. The full variable domain, in which reference TRBV11-2 and TRBJ2-3 provide the parts outside the CDR3, is EAGVAQSPRYKIIEKRQSVAFWCNPISGHATLYWYQQILGQGPKLLIQFQNNGVVDDSQLPKDRFSAERLKGVDSTLKIQPAKLEDSAVYLCASSFGTSGNTQYFGPGTRLTVL.

V is TRBV28 and J is TRBJ2-4; 8 nucleotides match TRBD2. Germline V gene sequence: CDR1 MDHEN, CDR2 SYDVKM. V lost 5 bases and J lost 0; bases outside the gene matches: 3. This CDR3 is built from 15 residues. CDR3 DNA sequence: TGTGCCAGCAGTACTAGCGGATCAGCCAAAAACATTCAGTACTTC. Translation gives CASSTSGSAKNIQYF.

V is TRBV6-1 and J is TRBJ2-5; TRBD1 is a possible D gene (5 bases). Trimming shortened V by 3 bases and J by 3 bases, and 14 bases separated the two germline ends. CDR3 length equals 15 residues. The germline gives CDR1 MNHNS, CDR2 SASEGT. The CDR3 here is CASSESTVIKETQYF. The DNA of the CDR3 is TGTGCCAGCAGTGAGTCGACAGTGATCAAAGAGACCCAGTACTTC.

The chain employs TRBV15 and TRBJ1-4; D unclear. The germline V and J ends were trimmed by 1 base and 3 bases, with 9 bases remaining between them. The V gene's germline CDR1 is LNHNV and CDR2 YYDKDF (reference sequence). The CDR3 has 15 residues. DNA of the CDR3: TGTGCCACCAGCAGAGTTCCGGGTCCTAATGAAAAACTGTTTTTT. Encoded protein: CATSRVPGPNEKLFF.